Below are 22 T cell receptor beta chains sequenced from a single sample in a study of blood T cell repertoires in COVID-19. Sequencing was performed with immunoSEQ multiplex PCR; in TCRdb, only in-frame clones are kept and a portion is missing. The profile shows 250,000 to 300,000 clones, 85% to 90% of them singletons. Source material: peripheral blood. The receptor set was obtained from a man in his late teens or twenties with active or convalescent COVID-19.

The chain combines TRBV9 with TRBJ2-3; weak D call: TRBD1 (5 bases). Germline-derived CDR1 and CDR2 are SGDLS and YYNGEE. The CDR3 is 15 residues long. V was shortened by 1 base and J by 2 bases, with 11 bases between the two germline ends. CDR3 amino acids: CASSVSGPHTDTQYF. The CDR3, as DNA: TGTGCCAGCAGCGTATCAGGGCCCCACACAGATACGCAGTATTTT. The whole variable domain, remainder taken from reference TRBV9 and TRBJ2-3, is DSGVTQTPKHLITATGQRVTLRCSPRSGDLSVYWYQQSLDQGLQFLIQYYNGEERAKGNILERFSAQQFPDLHSELNLSSLELGDSALYFCASSVSGPHTDTQYFGPGTRLTVL.

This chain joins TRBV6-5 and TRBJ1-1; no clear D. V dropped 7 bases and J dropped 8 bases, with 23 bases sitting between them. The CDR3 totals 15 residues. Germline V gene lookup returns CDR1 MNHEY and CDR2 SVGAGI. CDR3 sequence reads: CASTYSNRVSEEAFF. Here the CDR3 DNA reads TGTGCCAGCACCTACTCCAACCGGGTCTCCGAAGAAGCTTTCTTT.

CDR3 sequence reads: CASSQDGNRPRNTIYF. In nucleotides, the CDR3 is TGTGCCAGCAGCCAAGATGGAAACAGACCTCGAAACACCATATATTTT. V is TRBV3-1 (or the pseudogene TRBV3-2) and J is TRBJ1-3; no clear D gene. Trimming took off 0 bases at V and 5 bases at J, with 14 bases between the two ends. This CDR3 region has 16 residues. Looked up from germline, CDR1 is LGHDT and CDR2 is YNNKEL (reference sequence).

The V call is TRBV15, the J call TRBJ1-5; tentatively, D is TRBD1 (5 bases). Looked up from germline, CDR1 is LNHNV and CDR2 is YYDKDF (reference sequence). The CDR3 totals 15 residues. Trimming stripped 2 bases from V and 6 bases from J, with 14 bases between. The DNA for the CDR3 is TGTGCCACCAGCAGACGTCCCCAGGGTGGTCAGCCCCAGCATTTT. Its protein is CATSRRPQGGQPQHF.

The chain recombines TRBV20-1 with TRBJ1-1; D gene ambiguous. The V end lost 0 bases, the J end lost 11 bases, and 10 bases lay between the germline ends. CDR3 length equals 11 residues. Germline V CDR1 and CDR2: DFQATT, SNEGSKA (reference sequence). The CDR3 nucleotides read TGCAGTGCTAGAGATCCCCCCGCGGCTTTCTTT. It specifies CSARDPPAAFF.

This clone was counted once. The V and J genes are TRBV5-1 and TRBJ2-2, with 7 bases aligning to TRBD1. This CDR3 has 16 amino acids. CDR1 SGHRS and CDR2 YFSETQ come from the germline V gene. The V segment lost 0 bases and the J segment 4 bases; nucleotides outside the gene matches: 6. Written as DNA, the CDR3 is TGCGCCAGCAGCTTGGCCTACGACAGGGTCACCGGGGAGCTGTTTTTT. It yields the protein CASSLAYDRVTGELFF.

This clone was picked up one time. DNA for the CDR3: TGTGCCAGCAAAATAACAGGGATGGACAATCAGCCCCAGCATTTT. Translated, it gives CASKITGMDNQPQHF. V gene TRBV6-5 combines with J gene TRBJ1-5; perhaps TRBD1 as D (6 bases). The CDR3 sequence is 15 residues long. CDR1 and CDR2 from the germline V gene are MNHEY and SVGAGI. V lost 7 bases and J lost 3, with 16 bases in between.

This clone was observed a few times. This chain's CDR3 is CASSFRTSREGADTQYF. The CDR3 bases are TGTGCCAGCAGCTTCCGGACTAGTCGAGAGGGTGCAGATACGCAGTATTTT. The chain joins TRBV7-8 to TRBJ2-3; 7 bases are shared with TRBD2. The CDR3 is made up of 17 amino acids. With 3 bases clipped from V and 4 bases from J, the junction kept 13 bases outside the gene matches. Germline V gene lookup returns CDR1 SGHVS and CDR2 FQNEAQ.

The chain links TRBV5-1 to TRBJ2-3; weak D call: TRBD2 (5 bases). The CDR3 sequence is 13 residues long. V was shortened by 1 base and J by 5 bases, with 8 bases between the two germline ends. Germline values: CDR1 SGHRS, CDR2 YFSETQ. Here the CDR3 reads CASSLMGRDTQYF. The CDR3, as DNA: TGCGCCAGCAGCTTGATGGGGAGAGATACGCAGTATTTT.

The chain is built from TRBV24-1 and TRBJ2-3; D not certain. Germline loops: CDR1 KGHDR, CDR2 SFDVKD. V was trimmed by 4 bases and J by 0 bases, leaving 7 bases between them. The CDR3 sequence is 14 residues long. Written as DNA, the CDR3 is TGTGCCACCAGTGACTTGACTAGCACAGATACGCAGTATTTT. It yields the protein CATSDLTSTDTQYF.

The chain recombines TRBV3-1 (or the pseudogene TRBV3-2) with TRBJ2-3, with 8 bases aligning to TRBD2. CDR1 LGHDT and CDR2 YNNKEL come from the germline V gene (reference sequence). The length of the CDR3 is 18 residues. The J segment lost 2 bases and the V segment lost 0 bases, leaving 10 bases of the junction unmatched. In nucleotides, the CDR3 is TGTGCCAGCAGCCAAGAAGCTGGCAGCGGGGGCACCACAGATACGCAGTATTTT. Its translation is CASSQEAGSGGTTDTQYF.

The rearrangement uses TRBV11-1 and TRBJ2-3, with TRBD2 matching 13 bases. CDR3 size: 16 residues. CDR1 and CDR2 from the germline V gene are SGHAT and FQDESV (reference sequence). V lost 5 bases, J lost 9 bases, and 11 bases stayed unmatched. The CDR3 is CASSPTSGRAGGTQYF. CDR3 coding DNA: TGTGCCAGCAGCCCTACTAGCGGGAGGGCTGGGGGGACGCAGTATTTT. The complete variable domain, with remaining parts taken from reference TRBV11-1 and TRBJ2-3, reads EAEVAQSPRYKITEKSQAVAFWCDPISGHATLYWYRQILGQGPELLVQFQDESVVDDSQLPKDRFSAERLKGVDSTLKIQPAELGDSAMYLCASSPTSGRAGGTQYFGPGTRLTVL.

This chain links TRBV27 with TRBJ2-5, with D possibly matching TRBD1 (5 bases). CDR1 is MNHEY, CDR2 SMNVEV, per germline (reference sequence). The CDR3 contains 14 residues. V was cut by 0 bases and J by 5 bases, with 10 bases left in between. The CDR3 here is CASSLSQGGETQYF. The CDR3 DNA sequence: TGTGCCAGCAGTTTATCCCAGGGTGGGGAGACCCAGTACTTC.

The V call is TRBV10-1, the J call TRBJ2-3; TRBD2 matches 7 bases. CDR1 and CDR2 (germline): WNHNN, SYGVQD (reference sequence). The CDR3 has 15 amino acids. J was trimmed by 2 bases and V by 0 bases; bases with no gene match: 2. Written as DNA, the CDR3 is TGCGCCAGCAGTGAGTCTGGGGACTACACAGATACGCAGTATTTT. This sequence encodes CASSESGDYTDTQYF.

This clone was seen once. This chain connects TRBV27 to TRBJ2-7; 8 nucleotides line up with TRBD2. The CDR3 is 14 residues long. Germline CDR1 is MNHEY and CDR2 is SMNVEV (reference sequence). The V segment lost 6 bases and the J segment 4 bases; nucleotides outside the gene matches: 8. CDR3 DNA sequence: TGTGCCAGCAGACGGGGGGGCGCCGTTTACGAGCAGTACTTC. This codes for CASRRGGAVYEQYF.

The CDR3: CASRPTGTGPALSGYTF. For the CDR3, the DNA is TGTGCCAGTAGGCCTACCGGGACAGGTCCGGCGTTAAGTGGCTACACCTTC. The chain joins TRBV19 to TRBJ1-2; 8 bases match TRBD1. The CDR3 is 17 residues long. V dropped 6 bases and J dropped 7; count of bases not matched to a gene: 19. The germline V gene has CDR1 LNHDA and CDR2 SQIVND (reference sequence).

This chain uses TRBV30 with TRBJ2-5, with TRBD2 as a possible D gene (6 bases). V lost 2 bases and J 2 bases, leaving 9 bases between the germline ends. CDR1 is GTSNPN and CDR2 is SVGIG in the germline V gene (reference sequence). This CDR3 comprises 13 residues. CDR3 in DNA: TGTGCCTGGAGTTCCGGGACTCAAGAGACCCAGTACTTC. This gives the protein CAWSSGTQETQYF.

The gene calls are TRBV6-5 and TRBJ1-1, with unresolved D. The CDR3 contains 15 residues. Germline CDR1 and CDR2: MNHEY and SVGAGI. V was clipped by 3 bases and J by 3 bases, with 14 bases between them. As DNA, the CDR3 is TGTGCCAGCAGTTATGCCCACAGCGGGGACACTGAAGCTTTCTTT. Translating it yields CASSYAHSGDTEAFF.

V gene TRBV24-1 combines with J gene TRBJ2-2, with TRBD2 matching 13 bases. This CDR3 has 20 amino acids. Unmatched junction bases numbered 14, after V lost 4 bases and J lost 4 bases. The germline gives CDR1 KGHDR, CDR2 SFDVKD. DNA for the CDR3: TGTGCCACCAGTGAAGTACTAGCGGGGGGGCCGCCAACGAGCACCGGGGAGCTGTTTTTT. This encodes CATSEVLAGGPPTSTGELFF.

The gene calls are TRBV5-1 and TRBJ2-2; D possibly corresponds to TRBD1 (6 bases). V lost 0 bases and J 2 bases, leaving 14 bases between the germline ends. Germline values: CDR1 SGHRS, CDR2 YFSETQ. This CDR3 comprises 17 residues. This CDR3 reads CASSLEGQSPNTGELFF. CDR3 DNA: TGCGCCAGCAGCTTGGAAGGACAGAGCCCTAACACCGGGGAGCTGTTTTTT.

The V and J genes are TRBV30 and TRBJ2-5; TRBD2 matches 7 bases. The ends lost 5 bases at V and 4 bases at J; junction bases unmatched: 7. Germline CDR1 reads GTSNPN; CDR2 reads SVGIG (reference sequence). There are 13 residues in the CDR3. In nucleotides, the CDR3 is TGTGCCTGGTCTAGCGGTCTCGGAGAGACCCAGTACTTC. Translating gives CAWSSGLGETQYF.

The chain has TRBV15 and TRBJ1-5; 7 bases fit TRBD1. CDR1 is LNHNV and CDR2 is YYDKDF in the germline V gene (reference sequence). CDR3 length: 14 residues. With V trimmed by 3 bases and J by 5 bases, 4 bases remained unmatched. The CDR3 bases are TGTGCCACCAGCAGCCGACAGGGACATCAGCCCCAGCATTTT. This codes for CATSSRQGHQPQHF.